Following are 8 T cell receptor beta chains from one sample sequenced in a study of blood T cells in healthy people across ages. Next came a second PCR, run for about 7 to 11 cycles, which used a sample-barcoded 5' primer along with a J-beta primer mix. TCRdb independently ran MiXCR on the 5' RACE reads; one entry per CDR3 protein. In the table there are approximately 830,000 distinct CDR3 sequences, 55% to 65% of which are singletons. Sequenced material: blood. The source of these receptors is a man aged 30 to 45 in good health.

This clonotype was recorded once. This sequence joins TRBV4-2 and TRBJ2-7; either TRBD1 or TRBD2 may fit D (5 bases each). CDR3 length: 16 residues. Germline CDR1 is LGHNA and CDR2 is YNFKEQ. V was pared by 1 base and J by 2 bases, with 15 bases between. The DNA for the CDR3 is TGTGCCAGCAGCCAAGGCAAACAGGCCGGGGCCTACGAGCAGTACTTC. Translating gives CASSQGKQAGAYEQYF.

This clonotype was seen only a few times. The chain joins TRBV12-3 or TRBV12-4 to TRBJ2-1, with no clear D. The V gene lost 1 base and the J gene lost 10 bases, with 8 bases spanning the gap. This CDR3 has 12 amino acids. The CDR3 loop reads CASSLDSFEQFF. The CDR3 nucleotides read TGTGCCAGCAGTTTAGATTCATTCGAGCAGTTCTTC.

This chain connects TRBV30 to TRBJ2-3; no clear D. V gave up 2 bases and J gave up 2 bases, with 2 bases separating them. Germline V gene data show CDR1 as GTSNPN and CDR2 as SVGIG (reference sequence). The CDR3 contains 11 residues. The CDR3 nucleotides read TGTGCCTGGAGTAACACAGATACGCAGTATTTT. Translation gives CAWSNTDTQYF. The variable domain in full, with the rest retrieved from reference TRBV30 and TRBJ2-3, is SQTIHQWPATLVQPVGSPLSLECTVEGTSNPNLYWYRQAAGRGLQLLFYSVGIGQISSEVPQNLSASRPQDRQFILSSKKLLLSDSGFYLCAWSNTDTQYFGPGTRLTVL.

This clonotype was observed a handful of times. The chain uses TRBV12-3 or TRBV12-4 and TRBJ2-1, with 12 bases aligning to TRBD2. The ends lost 6 bases at V and 7 bases at J; junction bases unmatched: 10. CDR3 size: 16 residues. The CDR3 protein is CASSPHPSGGVNEQFF. The CDR3 DNA follows: TGTGCCAGCAGCCCGCACCCTAGCGGGGGGGTAAATGAGCAGTTCTTC.

In its sample, this clonotype was seen a few times. The chain recombines TRBV15 with TRBJ2-5; no firm D call. V shed 0 bases and J shed 4 bases, with 12 bases lying between them. This CDR3 is 15 amino acids long. Germline V lookup: CDR1 LNHNV, CDR2 YYDKDF (reference sequence). DNA of the CDR3: TGTGCCACCAGCAGAGATTCTCGGCCTGGAGAGACCCAGTACTTC. Amino acids: CATSRDSRPGETQYF.

This clonotype has just a few counts. This chain connects TRBV6-2 or TRBV6-3 to TRBJ1-5; TRBD1 aligns across 10 bases. V lost 4 bases and J lost 6; bases outside the gene matches: 3. The V gene's germline CDR1 is MNHEY and CDR2 SVGEGT. The CDR3 consists of 14 residues. The chain's CDR3 is CASSSDRGLQPQHF. The CDR3 DNA reads as TGTGCCAGCAGTTCTGACAGGGGGCTTCAGCCCCAGCATTTT.

This clonotype was observed a handful of times. The rearrangement uses TRBV7-9 and TRBJ2-7, with D possibly matching TRBD1 (5 bases). Between the trimmed V and J ends, which lost 3 bases and 5 bases, there was a span of 8 bases. Germline V gene lookup returns CDR1 SEHNR and CDR2 FQNEAQ (reference sequence). The CDR3 runs 12 residues. CDR3 nucleotide sequence: TGTGCCAGCAGCTTTGAAGGGGACGAGCAGTACTTC. As protein: CASSFEGDEQYF.

This sequence joins TRBV12-3 or TRBV12-4 and TRBJ1-4, with 12 positions matching TRBD1. The CDR3 is 16 residues long. Trimming removed 3 bases from V and 8 bases from J; junction bases left unmatched: 7. CDR3: CASSFTTGTGGEKLFF. The CDR3 coding sequence is TGTGCCAGCAGTTTTACGACCGGGACAGGGGGCGAAAAACTGTTTTTT.